The rows below give T cell receptor beta chains drawn from one sample of a study of cytomegalovirus exposure and HLA in healthy donors. Measured with immunoSEQ multiplex PCR; TCRdb has only the in-frame clones, and not every one. The sample has 90,000 to 150,000 clones, 85% to 90% seen once; the top ten hold about 6.9%. The sample consisted of PBMCs. These receptors were collected from a woman younger than 35 in good health and CMV-seropositive. CDR3s include the opening cysteine and the closing phenylalanine or tryptophan. D genes are given only for firm matches. The listing skips clone size in some rows; elsewhere it reads once, few, many or a size class.

j_call d_call v_call clone_size cdr3_nt cdr3_aa
TRBJ1-1 - TRBV27 - TGTGCCAGCAATAGCGTAAGGGCAGGGAACACTGAAGCTTTCTTT CASNSVRAGNTEAFF
TRBJ2-5 TRBD1 TRBV6-6 - TGTGCCAGCAGTCGGGACAGGGAGGGCCAAGAGACCCAGTACTTC CASSRDREGQETQYF
TRBJ1-5 - TRBV7-6 - TGTGCCAGCAGCCTGGAGGGCCATAGCAATCAGCCCCAGCATTTT CASSLEGHSNQPQHF
TRBJ2-5 - TRBV18 - TGTGCCAGCTCACCTCTCCAGGAAGAGACCCAGTACTTC CASSPLQEETQYF
TRBJ2-2 TRBD2 TRBV7-9 few TGTGCCAGCAGCTCTCCGGGGGGGGCACTAAACACCGGGGAGCTGTTTTTT CASSSPGGALNTGELFF
TRBJ1-1 - TRBV7-9 - TGTGCCAGCAGCTTAAAGTGGGCAGGGCGAACCACTGAAGCTTTCTTT CASSLKWAGRTTEAFF
TRBJ2-1 TRBD2 TRBV7-2 - TGTGCCAGCAGCTTGGGCGGGGGGACCTACAATGAGCAGTTCTTC CASSLGGGTYNEQFF
TRBJ1-1 TRBD1 TRBV7-3 once TGTGCCAGCAGCCTCGGGTCGACAGGGAGCACTGAAGCTTTCTTT CASSLGSTGSTEAFF
TRBJ2-2 - TRBV11-2 - TGTGCCAGCAGCTTAGGTCGAGCGGGGGAGCTGTTTTTT CASSLGRAGELFF
TRBJ2-5 TRBD1 TRBV7-9 - TGTGCCAGCAGCTTAAAGGGGGACAGGGGAGGAGAGACCCAGTACTTC CASSLKGDRGGETQYF
TRBJ2-2 TRBD2 TRBV2 - TGTGCCAGCAGCGGGACTATGGCCGGGGAGCTGTTTTTT CASSGTMAGELFF
TRBJ2-5 TRBD2 TRBV2 - TGTGCCAGACGAGCGGGGGAGCAAGAGACCCAGTACTTC CARRAGEQETQYF
TRBJ1-2 - TRBV18 - TGTGCCAGCTCACCACCGAGCGGGGCAGGCTATGGCTACACCTTC CASSPPSGAGYGYTF
TRBJ2-5 TRBD2 TRBV5-6 - TGTGCCAGCAGCTTGGAGAGTAGCGGGAGGGCCGGGCAAGAGACCCAGTACTTC CASSLESSGRAGQETQYF
TRBJ1-2 TRBD1 TRBV10-3 - TGTGCCATCAGTGAGGCCACAGGGGTAGGCTACACCTTC CAISEATGVGYTF
TRBJ1-2 TRBD1 TRBV4-1 - TGCGCCAGCAGCCACCTCGCAGGGGGGAGAAACTATGGCTACACCTTC CASSHLAGGRNYGYTF
TRBJ2-1 - TRBV18 - TGTGCCAGCTCACCGACGGGGGATGAGCAGTTCTTC CASSPTGDEQFF
TRBJ2-6 - TRBV19 - TGTGCCAGTAGTATTGCGGGACTCTCTGGGGCCAACGTCCTGACTTTC CASSIAGLSGANVLTF
TRBJ1-1 - TRBV7-9 - TGTGCCAGCAGCATTTACGGTACCAGGGTCGTCACTGAAGCTTTCTTT CASSIYGTRVVTEAFF
TRBJ2-1 - TRBV7-3 - TGTGCCAGCAGCTTAGGGGGCGGGCGGGAGAGCAATGAGCAGTTCTTC CASSLGGGRESNEQFF
TRBJ1-2 - TRBV5-4 - TGTGCCAGCAGCACGCCGGAGGGTGTTGGCTACACCTTC CASSTPEGVGYTF
TRBJ2-7 TRBD2 TRBV5-6 - TGTGCCAGCAGCTTGGTTACCGGGACTAGGGCCTACGAGCAGTACTTC CASSLVTGTRAYEQYF